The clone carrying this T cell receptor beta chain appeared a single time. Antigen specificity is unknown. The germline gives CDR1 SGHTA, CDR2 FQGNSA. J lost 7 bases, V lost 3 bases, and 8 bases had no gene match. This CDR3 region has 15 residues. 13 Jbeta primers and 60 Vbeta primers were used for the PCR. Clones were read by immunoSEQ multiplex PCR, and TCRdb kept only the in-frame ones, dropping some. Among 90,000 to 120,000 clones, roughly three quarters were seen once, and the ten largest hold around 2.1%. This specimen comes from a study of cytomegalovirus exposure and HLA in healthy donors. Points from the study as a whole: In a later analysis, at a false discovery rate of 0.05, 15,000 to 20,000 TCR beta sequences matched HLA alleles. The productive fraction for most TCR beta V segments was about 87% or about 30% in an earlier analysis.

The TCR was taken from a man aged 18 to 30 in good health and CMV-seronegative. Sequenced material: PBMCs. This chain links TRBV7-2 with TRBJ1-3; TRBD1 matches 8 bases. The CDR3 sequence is CASSFGTGSSNTIYF. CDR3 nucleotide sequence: TGTGCCAGCAGCTTTGGGACAGGCAGCTCCAACACCATATATTTT.